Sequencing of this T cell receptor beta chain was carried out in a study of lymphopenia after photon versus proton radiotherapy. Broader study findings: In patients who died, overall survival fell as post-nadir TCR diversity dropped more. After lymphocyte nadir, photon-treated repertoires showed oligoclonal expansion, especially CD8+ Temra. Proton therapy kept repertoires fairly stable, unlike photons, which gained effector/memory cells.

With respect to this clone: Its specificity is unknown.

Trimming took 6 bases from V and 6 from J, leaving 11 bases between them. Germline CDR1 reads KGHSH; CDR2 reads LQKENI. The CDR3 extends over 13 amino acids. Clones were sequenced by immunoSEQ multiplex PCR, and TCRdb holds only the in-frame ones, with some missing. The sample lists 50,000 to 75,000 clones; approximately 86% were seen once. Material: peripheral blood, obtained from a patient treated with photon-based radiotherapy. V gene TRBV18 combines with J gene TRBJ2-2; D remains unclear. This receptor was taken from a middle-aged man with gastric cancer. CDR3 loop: CASSSTGAGELFF. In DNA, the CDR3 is TGTGCCAGCTCTTCAACGGGCGCCGGGGAGCTGTTTTTT.